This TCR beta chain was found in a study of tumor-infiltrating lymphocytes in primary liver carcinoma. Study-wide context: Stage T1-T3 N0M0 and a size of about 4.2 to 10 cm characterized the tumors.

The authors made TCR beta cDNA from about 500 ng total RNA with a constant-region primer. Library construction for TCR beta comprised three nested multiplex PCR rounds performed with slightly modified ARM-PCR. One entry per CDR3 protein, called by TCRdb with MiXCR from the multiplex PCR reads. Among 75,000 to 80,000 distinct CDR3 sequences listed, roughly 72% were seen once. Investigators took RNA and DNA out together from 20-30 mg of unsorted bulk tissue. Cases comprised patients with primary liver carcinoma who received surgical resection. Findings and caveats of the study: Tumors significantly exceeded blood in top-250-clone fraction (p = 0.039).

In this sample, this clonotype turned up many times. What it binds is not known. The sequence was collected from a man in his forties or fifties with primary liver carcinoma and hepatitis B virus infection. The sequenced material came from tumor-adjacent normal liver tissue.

CDR3 sequence (DNA): TGTGCCAGCAGTTTTCGGAGGATTTCTGGGGCCAACGTCCTGACTTTC. It codes for CASSFRRISGANVLTF. The gene calls are TRBV12-3 or TRBV12-4 and TRBJ2-6; weak D call: TRBD2 (5 bases). There are 16 residues in the CDR3. V was pared by 3 bases and J by 1 base, with 10 bases between.